This TCR beta chain was observed in a study of blood T cells in healthy people across ages. This clonotype appeared a few times. With a J-beta primer mix and a sample-barcoded 5' primer, a second PCR ran about 7 to 12 cycles. TCRdb reprocessed the 5' RACE reads via MiXCR and lists one record per CDR3 protein. The data show under 1,100,000 distinct CDR3 sequences, about 25% seen once. These same records also appear under a second study, on T cells of mothers and their children.

Sequencing was performed on blood. This receptor was identified in a girl aged 2 to 10 in good health.

CDR3 protein: CASSKGGSYEQYF. The CDR3 DNA reads TGTGCCAGCAGTAAGGGGGGATCCTACGAGCAGTACTTC. V is TRBV12-3 or TRBV12-4 and J is TRBJ2-7, with D possibly being TRBD1 or TRBD2 (6 bases each). Trimming pared 5 bases from V and 1 base from J, leaving 9 bases between. The CDR3 length is 13 residues.